This note documents a single TCR beta chain sequence. The data stem from a study of control samples from healthy donors and cancer patients. Clones were read by immunoSEQ multiplex PCR, and TCRdb kept only the in-frame ones, dropping some. The repertoire includes 65,000 to 90,000 clones, about 94% of them detected once, and 2.8% sits in the top ten. Trimming cost V 3 bases and J 3 bases, with 25 bases left between them. CDR1 is SGHDT, CDR2 YYEEEE, per germline. The CDR3 loop spans 19 amino acids. The sample consisted of blood. The receptor was derived from a woman aged 25 to 39 in good health. The rearrangement links TRBV5-6 to TRBJ2-1; D ambiguous. In nucleotides, the CDR3 is TGTGCCAGCAGCTCGACTTCGGTGGAATCCTTTTTCCGCTACAATGAGCAGTTCTTC. Its protein product is CASSSTSVESFFRYNEQFF.